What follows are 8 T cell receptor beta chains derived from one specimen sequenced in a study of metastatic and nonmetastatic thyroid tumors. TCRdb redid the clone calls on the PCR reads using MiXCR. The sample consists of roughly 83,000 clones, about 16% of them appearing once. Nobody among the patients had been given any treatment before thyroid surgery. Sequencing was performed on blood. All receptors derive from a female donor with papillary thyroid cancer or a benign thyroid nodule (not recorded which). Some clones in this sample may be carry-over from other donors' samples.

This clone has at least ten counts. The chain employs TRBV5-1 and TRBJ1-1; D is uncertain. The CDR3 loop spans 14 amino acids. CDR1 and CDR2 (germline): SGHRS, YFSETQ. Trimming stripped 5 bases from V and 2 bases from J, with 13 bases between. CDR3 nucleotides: TGCGCCAGCAGTCCCACTACAGTTAACACTGAAGCTTTCTTT. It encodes CASSPTTVNTEAFF.

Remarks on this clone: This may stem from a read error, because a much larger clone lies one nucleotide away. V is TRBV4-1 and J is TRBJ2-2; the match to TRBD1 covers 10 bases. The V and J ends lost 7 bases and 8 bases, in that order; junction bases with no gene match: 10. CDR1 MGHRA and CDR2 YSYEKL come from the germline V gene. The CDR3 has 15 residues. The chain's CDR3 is CASIPGQGMIGELFF. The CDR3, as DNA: TGCGCCAGCATCCCGGGACAGGGGATGATAGGGGAGCTGTTTTTT.

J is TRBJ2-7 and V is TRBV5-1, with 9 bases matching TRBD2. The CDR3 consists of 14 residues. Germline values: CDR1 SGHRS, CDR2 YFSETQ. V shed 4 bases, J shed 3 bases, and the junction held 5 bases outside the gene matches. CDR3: CASSDGTSLYEQYF. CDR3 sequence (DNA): TGCGCCAGCAGCGACGGGACTAGCCTCTACGAGCAGTACTTC. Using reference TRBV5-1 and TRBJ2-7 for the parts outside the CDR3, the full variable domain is KAGVTQTPRYLIKTRGQQVTLSCSPISGHRSVSWYQQTPGQGLQFLFEYFSETQRNKGNFPGRFSGRQFSNSRSEMNVSTLELGDSALYLCASSDGTSLYEQYFGPGTRLTVT.

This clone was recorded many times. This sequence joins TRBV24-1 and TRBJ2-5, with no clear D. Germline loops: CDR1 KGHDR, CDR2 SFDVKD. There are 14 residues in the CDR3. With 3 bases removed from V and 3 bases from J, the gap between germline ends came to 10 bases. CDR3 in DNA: TGTGCCACCAGTGATGCCCTAAAGGAAGAGACCCAGTACTTC. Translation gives CATSDALKEETQYF.

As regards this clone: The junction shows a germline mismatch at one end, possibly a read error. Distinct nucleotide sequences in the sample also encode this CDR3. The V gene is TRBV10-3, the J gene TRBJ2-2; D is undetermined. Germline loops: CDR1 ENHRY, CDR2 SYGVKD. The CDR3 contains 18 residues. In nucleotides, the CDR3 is TGTGCCATCAGTGATCCGGGTAGCCCCCCTACGAACACCGGTGAGCTGTTTTTT. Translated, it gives CAISDPGSPPTNTGELFF.

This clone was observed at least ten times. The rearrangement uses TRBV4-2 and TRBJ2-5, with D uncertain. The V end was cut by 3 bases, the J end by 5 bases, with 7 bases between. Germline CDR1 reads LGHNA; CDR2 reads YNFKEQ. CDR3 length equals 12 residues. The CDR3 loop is CASSQATETQYF. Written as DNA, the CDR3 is TGTGCCAGCAGCCAGGCGACGGAGACCCAGTACTTC.

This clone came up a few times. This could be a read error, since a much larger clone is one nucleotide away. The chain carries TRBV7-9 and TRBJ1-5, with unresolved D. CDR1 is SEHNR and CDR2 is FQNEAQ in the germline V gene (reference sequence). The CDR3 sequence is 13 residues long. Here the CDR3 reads CASSLSGDHPQHF. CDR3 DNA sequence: TGTGCCAGCAGCCTCAGCGGGGATCATCCCCAGCATTTT. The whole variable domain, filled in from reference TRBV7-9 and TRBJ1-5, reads DTGVSQNPRHKITKRGQNVTFRCDPISEHNRLYWYRQTLGQGPEFLTYFQNEAQLEKSRLLSDRFSAERPKGSFSTLEIQRTEQGDSAMYLCASSLSGDHPQHFGDGTRLSIL.

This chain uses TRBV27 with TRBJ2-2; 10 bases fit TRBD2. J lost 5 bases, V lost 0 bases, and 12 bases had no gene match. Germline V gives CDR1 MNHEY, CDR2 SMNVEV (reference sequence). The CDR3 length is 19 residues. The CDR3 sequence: CASSLSVGLRSGGTGELFF. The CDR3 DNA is TGTGCCAGCAGTTTATCGGTCGGGTTGCGTAGCGGGGGGACCGGGGAGCTGTTTTTT.